The T cell receptor beta chain under discussion was sequenced for a study of monozygotic twins with inflammatory bowel disease. Whole-study results and caveats: Diversity of TCRbeta measured by inverse Simpson was lower in IBD patients than in healthy co-twins. Relative clonotype sharing with others was diminished in IBD patients versus healthy twins, particularly with disease activity. Nothing supported a single strong signal or clonotype that was associated with IBD.

TCRdb reprocessed the 5' RACE reads and reports one entry per CDR3 protein, with no DNA. The sample spans 300,000 to 400,000 distinct CDR3 sequences; the ten largest clones claim just over 2.5%. As for this clonotype: The antigen is not known.

The germline V gene has CDR1 SGHRS and CDR2 YFSETQ. The CDR3 spans 13 residues. Material for sequencing was blood. The gene calls are TRBV5-1 and TRBJ2-3. The clonotype was recovered from a human donor with ulcerative colitis or Crohn's disease, or a healthy co-twin of an affected twin (not recorded which). The CDR3 spells CASSLAGTDTQYF.